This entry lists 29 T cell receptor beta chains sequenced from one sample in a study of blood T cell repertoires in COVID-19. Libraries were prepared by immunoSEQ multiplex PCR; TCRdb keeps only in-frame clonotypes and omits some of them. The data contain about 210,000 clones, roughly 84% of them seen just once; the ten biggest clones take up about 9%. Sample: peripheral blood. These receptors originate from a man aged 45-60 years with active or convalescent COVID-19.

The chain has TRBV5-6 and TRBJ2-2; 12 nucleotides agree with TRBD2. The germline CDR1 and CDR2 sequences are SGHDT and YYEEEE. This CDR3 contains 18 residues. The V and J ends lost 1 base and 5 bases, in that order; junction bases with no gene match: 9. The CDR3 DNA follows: TGTGCCAGCAGCTTGAGCCTAGCGGGGGGGCCGGGTACCGGGGAGCTGTTTTTT. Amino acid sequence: CASSLSLAGGPGTGELFF.

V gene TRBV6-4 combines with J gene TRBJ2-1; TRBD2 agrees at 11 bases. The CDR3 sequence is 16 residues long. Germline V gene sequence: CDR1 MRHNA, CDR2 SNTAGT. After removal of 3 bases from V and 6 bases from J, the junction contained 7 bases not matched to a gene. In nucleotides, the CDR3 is TGTGCCAGCAGTGAAGCGGGACTAGCGGATACCAATGAGCAGTTCTTC. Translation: CASSEAGLADTNEQFF.

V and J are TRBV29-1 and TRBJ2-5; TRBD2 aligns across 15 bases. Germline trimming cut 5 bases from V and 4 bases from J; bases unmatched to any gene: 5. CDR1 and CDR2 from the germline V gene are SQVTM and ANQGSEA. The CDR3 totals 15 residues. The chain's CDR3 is CSVNGLAGGAETQYF. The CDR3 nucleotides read TGCAGCGTTAATGGACTAGCGGGAGGGGCAGAGACCCAGTACTTC. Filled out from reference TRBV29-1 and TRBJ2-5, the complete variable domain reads SAVISQKPSRDICQRGTSLTIQCQVDSQVTMMFWYRQQPGQSLTLIATANQGSEATYESGFVIDKFPISRPNLTFSTLTVSNMSPEDSSIYLCSVNGLAGGAETQYFGPGTRLLVL.

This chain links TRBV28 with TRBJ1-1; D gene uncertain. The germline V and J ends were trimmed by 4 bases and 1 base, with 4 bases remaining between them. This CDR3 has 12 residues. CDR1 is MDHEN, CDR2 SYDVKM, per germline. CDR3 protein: CASSYRNTEAFF. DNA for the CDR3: TGTGCCAGCAGTTACAGGAACACTGAAGCTTTCTTT.

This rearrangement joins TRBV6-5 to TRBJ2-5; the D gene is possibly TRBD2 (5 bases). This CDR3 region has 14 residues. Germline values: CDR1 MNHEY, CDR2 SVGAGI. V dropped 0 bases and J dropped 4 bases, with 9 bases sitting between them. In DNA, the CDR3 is TGTGCCAGCAGTTACTCGGGGAGAGGAGAGACCCAGTACTTC. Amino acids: CASSYSGRGETQYF.

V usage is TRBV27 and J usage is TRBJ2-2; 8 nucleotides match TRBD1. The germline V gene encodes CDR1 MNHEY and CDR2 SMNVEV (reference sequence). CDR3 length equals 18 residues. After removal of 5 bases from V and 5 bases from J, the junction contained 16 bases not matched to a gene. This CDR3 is CASSPLVGQGARTGELFF. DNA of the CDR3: TGTGCCAGCAGTCCGTTGGTGGGGCAGGGGGCTCGGACCGGGGAGCTGTTTTTT.

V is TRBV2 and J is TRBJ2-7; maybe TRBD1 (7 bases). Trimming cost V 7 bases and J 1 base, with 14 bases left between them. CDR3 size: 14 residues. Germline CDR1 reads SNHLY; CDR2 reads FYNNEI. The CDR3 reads CASTARGDSYEQYV. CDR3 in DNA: TGTGCCAGCACCGCCAGGGGGGATTCCTACGAGCAGTACGTC.

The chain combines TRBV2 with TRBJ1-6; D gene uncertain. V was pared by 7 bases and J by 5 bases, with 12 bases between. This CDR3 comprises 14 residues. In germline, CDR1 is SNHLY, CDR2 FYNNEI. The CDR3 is CASKVEGDNSPLHF. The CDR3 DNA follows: TGTGCCAGCAAGGTTGAGGGTGATAATTCACCCCTCCACTTT.

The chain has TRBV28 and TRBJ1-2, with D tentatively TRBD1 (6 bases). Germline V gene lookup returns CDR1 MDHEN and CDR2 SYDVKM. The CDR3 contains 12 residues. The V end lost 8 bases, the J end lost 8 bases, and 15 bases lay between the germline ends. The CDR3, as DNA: TGTGCCAGCGAAGAAATGACAGGCGGCTACACCTTC. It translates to CASEEMTGGYTF.

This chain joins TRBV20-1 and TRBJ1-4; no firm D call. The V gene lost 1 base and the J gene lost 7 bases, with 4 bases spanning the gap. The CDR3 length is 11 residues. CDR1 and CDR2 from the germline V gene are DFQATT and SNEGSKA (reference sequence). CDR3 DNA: TGCAGTGCTAGAGTGAGTGAAAAACTGTTTTTT. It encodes CSARVSEKLFF.

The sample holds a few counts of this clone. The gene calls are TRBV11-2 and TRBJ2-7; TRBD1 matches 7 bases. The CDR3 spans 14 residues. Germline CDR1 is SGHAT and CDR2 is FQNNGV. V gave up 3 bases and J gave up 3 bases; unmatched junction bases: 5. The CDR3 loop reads CASSFGTVHYEQYV. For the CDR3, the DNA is TGTGCCAGCAGCTTCGGGACAGTACACTACGAGCAGTACGTC.

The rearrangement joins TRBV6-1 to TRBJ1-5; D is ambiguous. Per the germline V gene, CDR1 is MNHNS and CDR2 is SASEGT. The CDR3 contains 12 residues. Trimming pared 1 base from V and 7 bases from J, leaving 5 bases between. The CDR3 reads CASSEVLQPQHF. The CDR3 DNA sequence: TGTGCCAGCAGTGAAGTCTTACAGCCCCAGCATTTT.

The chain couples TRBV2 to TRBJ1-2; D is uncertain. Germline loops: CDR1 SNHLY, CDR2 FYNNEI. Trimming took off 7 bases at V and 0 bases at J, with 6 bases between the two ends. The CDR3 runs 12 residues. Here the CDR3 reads CASNSPNYGYTF. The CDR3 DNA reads TGTGCCAGCAACAGCCCTAACTATGGCTACACCTTC.

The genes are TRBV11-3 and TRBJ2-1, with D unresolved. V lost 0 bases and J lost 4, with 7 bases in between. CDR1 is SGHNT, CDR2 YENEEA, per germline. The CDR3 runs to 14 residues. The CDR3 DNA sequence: TGTGCCAGCAGCTTAGATGTCGTATACAATGAGCAGTTCTTC. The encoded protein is CASSLDVVYNEQFF.

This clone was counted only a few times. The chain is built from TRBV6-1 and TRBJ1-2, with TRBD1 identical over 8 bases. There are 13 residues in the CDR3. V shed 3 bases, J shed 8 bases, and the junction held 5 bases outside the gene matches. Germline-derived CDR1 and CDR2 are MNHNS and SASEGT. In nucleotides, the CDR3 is TGTGCCAGCAGTGACGGACAGGGAGGGGGCTACACCTTC. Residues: CASSDGQGGGYTF.

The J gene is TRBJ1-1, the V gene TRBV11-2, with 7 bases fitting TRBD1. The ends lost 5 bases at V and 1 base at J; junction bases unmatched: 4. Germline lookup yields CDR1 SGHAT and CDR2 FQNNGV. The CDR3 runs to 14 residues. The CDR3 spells CASSAGTANTEAFF. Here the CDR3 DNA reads TGTGCCAGCAGCGCCGGGACAGCGAACACTGAAGCTTTCTTT.

CDR3 coding DNA: TGTGCCAGCAGCTTAGAACTGGGCCCCTACAATGAGCAGTTCTTC. Encoded protein: CASSLELGPYNEQFF. This chain joins TRBV7-6 and TRBJ2-1; D unresolved. This CDR3 has 15 residues. Germline CDR1 reads SGHVS; CDR2 reads FNYEAQ. The V end lost 1 base, the J end lost 2 bases, and 9 bases lay between the germline ends.

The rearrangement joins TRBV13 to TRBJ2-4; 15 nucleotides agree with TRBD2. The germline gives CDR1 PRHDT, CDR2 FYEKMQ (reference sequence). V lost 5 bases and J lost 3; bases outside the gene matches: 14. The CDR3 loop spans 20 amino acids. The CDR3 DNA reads TGTGCCAGCAGCCCAGGACTAGCGGGAGGGCCTTGGGTAATCAAAAACATTCAGTACTTC. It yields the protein CASSPGLAGGPWVIKNIQYF. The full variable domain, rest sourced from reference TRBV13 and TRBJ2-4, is AAGVIQSPRHLIKEKRETATLKCYPIPRHDTVYWYQQGPGQDPQFLISFYEKMQSDKGSIPDRFSAQQFSDYHSELNMSSLELGDSALYFCASSPGLAGGPWVIKNIQYFGAGTRLSVL.

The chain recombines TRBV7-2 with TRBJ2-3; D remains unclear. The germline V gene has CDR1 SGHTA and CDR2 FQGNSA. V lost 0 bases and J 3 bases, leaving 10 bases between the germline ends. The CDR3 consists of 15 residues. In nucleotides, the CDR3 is TGTGCCAGCAGCTTAGCTGCGGCTAGGACAGATACGCAGTATTTT. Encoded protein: CASSLAAARTDTQYF.

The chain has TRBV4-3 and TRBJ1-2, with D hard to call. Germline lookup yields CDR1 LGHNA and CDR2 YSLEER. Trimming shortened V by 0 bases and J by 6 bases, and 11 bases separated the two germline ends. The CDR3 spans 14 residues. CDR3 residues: CASSQDRGPDGYTF. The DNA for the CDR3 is TGCGCCAGCAGCCAAGATCGCGGGCCGGATGGCTACACCTTC.

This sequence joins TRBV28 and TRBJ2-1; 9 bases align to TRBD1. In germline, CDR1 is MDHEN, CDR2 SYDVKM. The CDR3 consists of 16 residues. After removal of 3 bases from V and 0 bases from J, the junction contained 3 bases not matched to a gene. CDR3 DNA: TGTGCCAGCAGTTTGCCGGGACAGGGCTCCTACAATGAGCAGTTCTTC. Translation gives CASSLPGQGSYNEQFF. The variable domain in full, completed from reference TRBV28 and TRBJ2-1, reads DVKVTQSSRYLVKRTGEKVFLECVQDMDHENMFWYRQDPGLGLRLIYFSYDVKMKEKGDIPEGYSVSREKKERFSLILESASTNQTSMYLCASSLPGQGSYNEQFFGPGTRLTVL.

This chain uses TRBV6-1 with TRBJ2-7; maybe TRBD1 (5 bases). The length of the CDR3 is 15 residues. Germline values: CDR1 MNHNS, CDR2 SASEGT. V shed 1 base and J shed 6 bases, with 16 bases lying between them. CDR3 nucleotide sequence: TGTGCCAGCAGTGAAGGGCCGGGTGGGGCTGGCGAGCAGTACGTC. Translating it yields CASSEGPGGAGEQYV.

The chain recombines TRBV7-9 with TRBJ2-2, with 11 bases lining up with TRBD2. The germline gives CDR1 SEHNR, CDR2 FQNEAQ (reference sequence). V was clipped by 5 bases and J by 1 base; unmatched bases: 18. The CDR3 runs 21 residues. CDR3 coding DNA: TGTGCCAGCAGCACCCTGGTGGGACAAAAGGGGACTAGCGGGAACACCGGGGAGCTGTTTTTT. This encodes CASSTLVGQKGTSGNTGELFF.

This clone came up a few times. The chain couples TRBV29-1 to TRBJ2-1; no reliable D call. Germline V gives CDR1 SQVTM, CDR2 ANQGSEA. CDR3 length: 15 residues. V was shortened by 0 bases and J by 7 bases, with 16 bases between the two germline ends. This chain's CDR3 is CSVEDQRRGVNEQFF. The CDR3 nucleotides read TGCAGCGTTGAAGATCAAAGGAGAGGTGTTAATGAGCAGTTCTTC.

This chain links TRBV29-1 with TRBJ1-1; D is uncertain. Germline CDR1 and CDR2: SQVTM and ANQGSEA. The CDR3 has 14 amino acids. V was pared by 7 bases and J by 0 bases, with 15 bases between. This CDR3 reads CSAEFGGMNTEAFF. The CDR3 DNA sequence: TGCAGCGCCGAGTTTGGCGGCATGAACACTGAAGCTTTCTTT.

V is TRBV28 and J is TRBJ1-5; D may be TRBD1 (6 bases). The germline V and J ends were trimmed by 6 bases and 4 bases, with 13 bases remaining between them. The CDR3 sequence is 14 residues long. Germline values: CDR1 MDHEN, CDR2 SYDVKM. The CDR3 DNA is TGTGCCAGCAGCGTAGTAGGGGGTAATCAGCCCCAGCATTTT. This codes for CASSVVGGNQPQHF.

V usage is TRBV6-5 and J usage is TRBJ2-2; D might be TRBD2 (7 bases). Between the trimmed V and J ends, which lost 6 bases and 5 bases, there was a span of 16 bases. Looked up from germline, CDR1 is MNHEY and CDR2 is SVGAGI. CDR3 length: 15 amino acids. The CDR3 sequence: CASRQGLPRTGELFF. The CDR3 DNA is TGTGCCAGCAGACAGGGACTACCGCGGACCGGGGAGCTGTTTTTT.

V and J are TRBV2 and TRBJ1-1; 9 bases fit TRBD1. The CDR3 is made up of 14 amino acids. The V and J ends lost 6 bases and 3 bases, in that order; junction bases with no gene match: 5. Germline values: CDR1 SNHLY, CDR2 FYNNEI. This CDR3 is CASRATGGHTEAFF. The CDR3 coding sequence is TGTGCCAGCAGGGCGACAGGGGGACACACTGAAGCTTTCTTT.

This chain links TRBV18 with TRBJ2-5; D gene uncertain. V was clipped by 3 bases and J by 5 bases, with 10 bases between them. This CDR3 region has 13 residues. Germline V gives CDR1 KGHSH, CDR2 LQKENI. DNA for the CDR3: TGTGCCAGCTCACCGAGAGGTGTGGAGACCCAGTACTTC. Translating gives CASSPRGVETQYF.